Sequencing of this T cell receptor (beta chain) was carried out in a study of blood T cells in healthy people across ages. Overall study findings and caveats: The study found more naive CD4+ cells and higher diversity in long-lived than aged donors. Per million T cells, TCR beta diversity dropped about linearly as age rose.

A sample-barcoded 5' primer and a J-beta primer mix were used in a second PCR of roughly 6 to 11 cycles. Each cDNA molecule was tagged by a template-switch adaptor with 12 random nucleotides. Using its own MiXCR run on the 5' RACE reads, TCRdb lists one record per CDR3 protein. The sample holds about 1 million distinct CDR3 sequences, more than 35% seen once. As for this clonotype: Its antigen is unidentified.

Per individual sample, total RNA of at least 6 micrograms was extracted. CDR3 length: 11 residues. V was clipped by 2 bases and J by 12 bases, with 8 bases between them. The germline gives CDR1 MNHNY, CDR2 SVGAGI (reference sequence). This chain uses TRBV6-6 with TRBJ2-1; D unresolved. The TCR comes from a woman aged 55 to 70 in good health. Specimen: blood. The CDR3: CASSYGLLQFF. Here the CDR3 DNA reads TGTGCCAGCAGTTACGGTCTACTGCAGTTCTTC.